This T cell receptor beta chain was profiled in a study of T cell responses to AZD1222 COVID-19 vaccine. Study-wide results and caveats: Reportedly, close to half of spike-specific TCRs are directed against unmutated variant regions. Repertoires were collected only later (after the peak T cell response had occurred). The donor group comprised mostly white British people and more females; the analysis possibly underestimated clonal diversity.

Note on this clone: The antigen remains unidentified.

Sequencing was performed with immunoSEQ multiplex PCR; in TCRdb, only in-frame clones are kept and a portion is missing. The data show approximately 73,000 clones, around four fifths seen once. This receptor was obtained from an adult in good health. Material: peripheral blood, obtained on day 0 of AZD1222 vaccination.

The CDR3 sequence is CASSLEGGESHQPQHF. For the CDR3, the DNA is TGTGCCAGCAGCTTAGAAGGTGGAGAGTCCCATCAGCCCCAGCATTTT. The chain carries TRBV7-2 and TRBJ1-5; D remains ambiguous. Germline V lookup: CDR1 SGHTA, CDR2 FQGNSA. The CDR3 sequence is 16 residues long. Trimming took off 1 base at V and 5 bases at J, with 15 bases between the two ends. The full variable domain, its missing parts supplied by reference TRBV7-2 and TRBJ1-5, is GAGVSQSPSNKVTEKGKDVELRCDPISGHTALYWYRQSLGQGLEFLIYFQGNSAPDKSGLPSDRFSAERTGGSVSTLTIQRTQQEDSAVYLCASSLEGGESHQPQHFGDGTRLSIL.